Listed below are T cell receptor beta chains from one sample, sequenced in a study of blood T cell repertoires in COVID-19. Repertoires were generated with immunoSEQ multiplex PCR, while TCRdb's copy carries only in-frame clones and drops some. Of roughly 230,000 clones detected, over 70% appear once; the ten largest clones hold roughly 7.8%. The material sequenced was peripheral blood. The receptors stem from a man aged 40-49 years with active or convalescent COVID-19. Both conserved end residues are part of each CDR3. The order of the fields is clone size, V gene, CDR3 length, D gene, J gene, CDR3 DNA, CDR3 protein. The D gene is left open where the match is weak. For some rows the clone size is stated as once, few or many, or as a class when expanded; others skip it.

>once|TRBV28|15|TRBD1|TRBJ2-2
TGTGCCAGCAAGAAGGGGGCGGCGGACACCGGGGAGCTGTTTTTT
CASKKGAADTGELFF
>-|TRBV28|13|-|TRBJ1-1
TGTGCCAGCCGACAGGTCCTTGACACTGAAGCTTTCTTT
CASRQVLDTEAFF
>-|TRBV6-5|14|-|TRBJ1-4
TGTGCCAGCACCAAGGGGGGGCTTGGGGAAAAACTGTTTTTT
CASTKGGLGEKLFF
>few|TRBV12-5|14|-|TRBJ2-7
TGTGCTAGTGGCCGAGGACAGACCTCCTACGAGCAGTACTTC
CASGRGQTSYEQYF
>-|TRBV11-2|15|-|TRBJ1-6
TGTGCCAGCAGCACCCAGGACATCCGGTCTTCACCCCTCCACTTT
CASSTQDIRSSPLHF
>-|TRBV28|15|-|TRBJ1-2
TGTGCCAGCAGGACAGCTGACAGCCGGAACTATGGCTACACCTTC
CASRTADSRNYGYTF
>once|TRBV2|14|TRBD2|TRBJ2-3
TGTGCCAGCAGTGCGACTAGCGAAACAGATACGCAGTATTTT
CASSATSETDTQYF
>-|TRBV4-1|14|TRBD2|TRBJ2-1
TGCGCCAGCAGCCAAGATGCTAGCGGTGCTGAGCAGTTCTTC
CASSQDASGAEQFF
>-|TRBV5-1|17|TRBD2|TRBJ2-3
TGCGCCAGCAGCTTCCAACCTAGCGGGGGGTCCTCAGATACGCAGTATTTT
CASSFQPSGGSSDTQYF
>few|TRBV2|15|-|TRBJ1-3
TGTGCCAGCAGTGAATCGGGGGCCGCGGGGGACACCATATATTTT
CASSESGAAGDTIYF
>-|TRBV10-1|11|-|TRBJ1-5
TGCGCCATCCTCACGGGGCAGCCCCAGCATTTT
CAILTGQPQHF
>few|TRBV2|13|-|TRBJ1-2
TGTGCCAGCAGCCCACAGGGTATTACTGGCTACACCTTC
CASSPQGITGYTF
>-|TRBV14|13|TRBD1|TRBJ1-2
TGTGCCAGCAGTCGGGACAGGGTTTATGGCTACACCTTC
CASSRDRVYGYTF
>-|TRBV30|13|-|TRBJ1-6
TGTGCCTGGAGGGACAGCTATAATTCACCCCTCCACTTT
CAWRDSYNSPLHF
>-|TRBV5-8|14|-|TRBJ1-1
TGTGCCAGCAGCTTGCGGGACAAGAACACTGAAGCTTTCTTT
CASSLRDKNTEAFF
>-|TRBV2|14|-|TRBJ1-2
TGTGCCAGCAGTGCTCAACCGGGGGAGGAAGGCTACACCTTC
CASSAQPGEEGYTF
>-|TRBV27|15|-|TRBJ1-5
TGTGCCAGCAAGGAGGGGGGGGGATTCAATCAGCCCCAGCATTTT
CASKEGGGFNQPQHF
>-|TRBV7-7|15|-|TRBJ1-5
TGTGCTAGCAGCTCGGACAGCAACTTCAATCAGCCCCAGCATTTT
CASSSDSNFNQPQHF
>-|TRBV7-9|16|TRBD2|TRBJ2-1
TGTGCCAGCAGCTTAGAGGTGTCTAGCGGATACAATGAGCAGTTCTTC
CASSLEVSSGYNEQFF
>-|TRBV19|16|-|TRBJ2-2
TGTGCCAGTAAGAGTCCCGGGGGGCCTATAACCGGGGAGCTGTTTTTT
CASKSPGGPITGELFF
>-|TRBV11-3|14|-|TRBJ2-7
TGTGCCAGCAGCTCCCAGGAAAGGCTATACGAGCAGTACTTC
CASSSQERLYEQYF
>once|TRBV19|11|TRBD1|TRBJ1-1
TGTGCCACCCAACAGGGGGCTGAAGCTTTCTTT
CATQQGAEAFF
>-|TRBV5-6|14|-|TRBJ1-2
TGTGCCAGCAGCGTCGGACAGACCGTCTATGGCTACACCTTC
CASSVGQTVYGYTF
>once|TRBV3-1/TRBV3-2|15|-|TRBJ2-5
TGTGCCAGCAGCCAAGATCAGGCGTTTCAAGAGACCCAGTACTTC
CASSQDQAFQETQYF
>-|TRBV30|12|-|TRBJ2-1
TGTGCCTGGAGCCCCAACTACAATGAGCAGTTCTTC
CAWSPNYNEQFF
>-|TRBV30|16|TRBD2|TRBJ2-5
TGTGCCTGGATAAAGGGGCTTAGCGGGAGGGGAGAGACCCAGTACTTC
CAWIKGLSGRGETQYF
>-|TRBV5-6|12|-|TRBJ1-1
TGTGCCAGCAGCCCTAGGGGCACTGAAGCTTTCTTT
CASSPRGTEAFF
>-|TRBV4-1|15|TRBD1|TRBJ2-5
TGCGCCAGCAGCCAGACCCCGACAGGGGGTGAGACCCAGTACTTC
CASSQTPTGGETQYF
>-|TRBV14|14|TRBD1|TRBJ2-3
TGTGCCAGCAGCCGAGGACAGGAAACAGATACGCAGTATTTT
CASSRGQETDTQYF